One and the same sample provided the 18 T cell receptor beta chains below, sequenced in a study of cytomegalovirus exposure and HLA in healthy donors. The PCR was carried out with 60 Vbeta primers and 13 Jbeta primers. Assay: immunoSEQ multiplex PCR; the TCRdb copy retains only in-frame clones and omits some. The listing contains about 130,000 clones. Sequencing used PBMCs. The receptor set was obtained from a woman between 35 and 50 years old in good health and CMV-seronegative.

Notes on this clone: Given the absence of the conserved phenylalanine or tryptophan at the CDR3 end, a read error is likely. The DNA is omitted, as the CDR3 cannot be located on it reliably, and the CDR3 follows TCRdb's listing. This rearrangement joins TRBV10-3 to TRBJ1-1; no DNA check was done on the table's D call, TRBD1. Germline V lookup: CDR1 ENHRY, CDR2 SYGVKD. The CDR3 has 14 residues if both end residues are counted. CDR3: CAISEATDLGGPTY.

The V gene is TRBV6-1, the J gene TRBJ2-3, with a tentative D call TRBD2 (5 bases). The germline gives CDR1 MNHNS, CDR2 SASEGT. The CDR3 has 13 residues. The germline V and J ends were trimmed by 6 bases and 3 bases, with 10 bases remaining between them. CDR3 sequence reads: CASRRVETDTQYF. CDR3 in DNA: TGTGCCAGCAGGAGGGTGGAAACAGATACGCAGTATTTT.

The chain recombines TRBV5-1 with TRBJ1-4, with D perhaps TRBD1 (5 bases). Deletions cut 8 bases from V and 5 bases from J, with 13 bases between. In germline, CDR1 is SGHRS, CDR2 YFSETQ. The CDR3 runs 13 residues. CDR3 DNA: TGCGCCAGTCGACAGCAACTAAATGAAAAACTGTTTTTT. It codes for CASRQQLNEKLFF.

The chain uses TRBV28 and TRBJ1-5; TRBD1 might be the D (5 bases). CDR1 is MDHEN and CDR2 is SYDVKM in the germline V gene. There are 14 residues in the CDR3. V shed 6 bases and J shed 3 bases, with 12 bases lying between them. The CDR3 region is CASRQDLTNQPQHF. The CDR3 DNA sequence: TGTGCCAGCAGACAGGACCTAACCAATCAGCCCCAGCATTTT.

J is TRBJ2-1 and V is TRBV6-5; 8 positions agree with TRBD1. Germline CDR1 MNHEY, CDR2 SVGAGI. The CDR3 spans 12 residues. V dropped 6 bases and J dropped 5; count of bases not matched to a gene: 0. For the CDR3, the DNA is TGTGCCAGCAGGACAGGGGACAATGAGCAGTTCTTC. It yields the protein CASRTGDNEQFF.

The chain joins TRBV10-3 to TRBJ2-1; 7 nucleotides line up with TRBD1. The CDR3 runs 15 residues. Germline-derived CDR1 and CDR2 are ENHRY and SYGVKD. V shed 6 bases, J shed 0 bases, and the junction held 5 bases outside the gene matches. The CDR3 nucleotides read TGTGCCATCAGGGGAAGGGGGCCCTCCTACAATGAGCAGTTCTTC. Translated: CAIRGRGPSYNEQFF.

The rearrangement joins TRBV29-1 to TRBJ2-5, with 11 bases identical to TRBD1. CDR1 and CDR2 (germline): SQVTM, ANQGSEA. CDR3 length: 13 residues. Trimming at V came to 7 bases and at J to 5 bases, leaving 6 bases not matched to a gene. The CDR3 spells CSGDRGTRETQYF. The CDR3 nucleotides are TGCAGCGGGGACAGGGGGACCCGGGAGACCCAGTACTTC.

The chain links TRBV4-2 to TRBJ1-2; no firm D call. The CDR3 extends over 15 amino acids. Per germline, CDR1 LGHNA and CDR2 YNFKEQ. V was clipped by 0 bases and J by 6 bases, with 14 bases between them. CDR3 region: CASSQEEPAGHGYTF. The CDR3 nucleotides read TGTGCCAGCAGCCAAGAAGAGCCAGCGGGCCATGGCTACACCTTC.

This chain links TRBV7-2 with TRBJ2-1; 13 nucleotides align to TRBD2. The ends lost 7 bases at V and 2 bases at J; junction bases unmatched: 11. CDR1 SGHTA and CDR2 FQGNSA come from the germline V gene. This CDR3 comprises 18 residues. The CDR3 here is CASNEGLAGLGPYNEQFF. The CDR3 nucleotides read TGTGCCAGCAACGAGGGACTAGCGGGGTTGGGTCCCTACAATGAGCAGTTCTTC.

The chain couples TRBV5-6 to TRBJ2-1; D might be TRBD1 (5 bases). The CDR3 totals 14 residues. Germline V gives CDR1 SGHDT, CDR2 YYEEEE. Trimming stripped 0 bases from V and 7 bases from J, with 11 bases between. Written as DNA, the CDR3 is TGTGCCAGCAGCTTGGTAGGGGATATGAATGAGCAGTTCTTC. It specifies CASSLVGDMNEQFF.

This chain links TRBV10-3 with TRBJ2-7, with 10 positions matching TRBD2. Germline CDR1 and CDR2: ENHRY and SYGVKD. V lost 6 bases, J lost 0 bases, and 5 bases stayed unmatched. CDR3 length: 15 amino acids. The CDR3: CAIRPSGGGSYEQYF. CDR3 DNA: TGTGCCATCAGGCCTAGCGGGGGAGGCTCCTACGAGCAGTACTTC.

The rearrangement uses TRBV6-6 and TRBJ2-3; 11 nucleotides align to TRBD2. This CDR3 has 14 residues. CDR1 and CDR2 (germline): MNHNY, SVGAGI (reference sequence). V shed 6 bases, J shed 13 bases, and the junction held 12 bases outside the gene matches. DNA of the CDR3: TGTGCCAGCAGCCCCGGGGTAGCGGGGGGGGTAAAGTATTTT. Amino acids: CASSPGVAGGVKYF.

V is TRBV5-4 and J is TRBJ1-2; the match to TRBD1 covers 7 bases. The CDR3 sequence is 13 residues long. V lost 4 bases to trimming and J lost 5 bases; unmatched junction nucleotides: 5. Germline loops: CDR1 SGHNT, CDR2 YYREEE (reference sequence). CDR3 region: CASSRGQYYGYTF. Written as DNA, the CDR3 is TGTGCCAGCAGCAGGGGACAGTATTATGGCTACACCTTC.

V and J are TRBV28 and TRBJ2-4; TRBD2 matches 7 bases. The CDR3 loop spans 18 amino acids. CDR1 is MDHEN, CDR2 SYDVKM, per germline. Trimming cost V 6 bases and J 0 bases; bases outside gene matches: 14. DNA for the CDR3: TGTGCCAGCAGCCCACCGTTTGGGAGGGGTCTAGCCAAAAACATTCAGTACTTC. The encoded protein is CASSPPFGRGLAKNIQYF. Full variable domain (missing parts from reference TRBV28 and TRBJ2-4): DVKVTQSSRYLVKRTGEKVFLECVQDMDHENMFWYRQDPGLGLRLIYFSYDVKMKEKGDIPEGYSVSREKKERFSLILESASTNQTSMYLCASSPPFGRGLAKNIQYFGAGTRLSVL.

The chain joins TRBV28 to TRBJ2-1; 10 bases agree with TRBD1. V lost 7 bases to trimming and J lost 8 bases; unmatched junction nucleotides: 11. Germline lookup yields CDR1 MDHEN and CDR2 SYDVKM. The CDR3 extends over 15 amino acids. The CDR3 protein is CASTETGGGYYEQFF. The CDR3 nucleotides read TGTGCCAGCACCGAGACAGGGGGCGGTTATTATGAGCAGTTCTTC.

This chain connects TRBV15 to TRBJ2-5; the D gene is possibly TRBD2 (6 bases). Looked up from germline, CDR1 is LNHNV and CDR2 is YYDKDF (reference sequence). CDR3 length: 12 amino acids. Trimming removed 8 bases at V and 1 base at J, with 8 bases between. The CDR3 here is CATAGLQETQYF. The CDR3 DNA reads as TGTGCCACCGCGGGACTCCAAGAGACCCAGTACTTC. The whole variable domain, remainder taken from reference TRBV15 and TRBJ2-5, is DAMVIQNPRYQVTQFGKPVTLSCSQTLNHNVMYWYQQKSSQAPKLLFHYYDKDFNNEADTPDNFQSRRPNTSFCFLDIRSPGLGDTAMYLCATAGLQETQYFGPGTRLLVL.

The CDR3 nucleotides read TGTGCCAGCAGCTCGGGACTAGCGGGGGGGGATGGAGATACGCAGTATTTT. As protein: CASSSGLAGGDGDTQYF. The chain is built from TRBV9 and TRBJ2-3, with 16 bases fitting TRBD2. This CDR3 has 17 amino acids. The germline gives CDR1 SGDLS, CDR2 YYNGEE. J was trimmed by 5 bases and V by 4 bases; bases with no gene match: 7.

The chain joins TRBV9 to TRBJ2-3, with 8 nucleotides matching TRBD2. V trimming: 4 bases; J trimming: 5 bases; junction bases outside the gene matches: 9. The germline V gene has CDR1 SGDLS and CDR2 YYNGEE. This CDR3 is built from 15 residues. The CDR3 reads CASSLAGGRGDTQYF. The DNA of the CDR3 is TGTGCCAGCAGCCTGGCGGGGGGCCGGGGAGATACGCAGTATTTT.